These 28 T cell receptor beta chains share one sample of origin, sequenced in a study of tumor-infiltrating lymphocytes in oesophageal squamous cell carcinoma. TCRdb re-derived calls from the PCR reads in MiXCR, one entry per CDR3 protein. The sample includes roughly 16,000 distinct CDR3 sequences, around 41% seen only once; the top ten take around 32%. Material: normal esophageal tissue next to the tumor. These receptors were obtained from a female donor with esophageal squamous cell carcinoma.

The V gene is TRBV6-6, the J gene TRBJ2-7, with a tentative D call TRBD1 (6 bases). Looked up from germline, CDR1 is MNHNY and CDR2 is SVGAGI (reference sequence). With 0 bases removed from V and 2 bases from J, the gap between germline ends came to 11 bases. CDR3 length equals 15 residues. CDR3 nucleotides: TGTGCCAGCAGTTACTCGACCGGACAGACCTACGAGCAGTACTTC. It yields the protein CASSYSTGQTYEQYF.

V and J are TRBV12-3 or TRBV12-4 and TRBJ2-5; D might be TRBD1 (5 bases). The CDR3 totals 13 residues. V was clipped by 8 bases and J by 1 base, with 11 bases between them. Here the CDR3 DNA reads TGTGCCAGCGCAGGGCGTCTCCAAGAGACCCAGTACTTC. Translation: CASAGRLQETQYF.

The table lists this clonotype with a few counts. The germline gene is not matched at one end of the junction; a read error may be the cause. The V and J genes are TRBV7-6 and TRBJ2-5, with 9 positions matching TRBD2. The assigned J gene may be wrong: the sequence end matches TRBJ2-1 better. This CDR3 has 15 amino acids. Germline assignment: CDR1 SGHVS and CDR2 FNYEAQ. The CDR3 DNA follows: TGTGCTAGCAGCTTGGACGCTAGCGGGGCGAATGAGCAGTTCTTC. Its protein is CASSLDASGANEQFF.

This rearrangement joins TRBV24-1 to TRBJ2-3; D possibly uses TRBD1 or TRBD2 (6 bases each). Germline CDR1 KGHDR, CDR2 SFDVKD. The CDR3 is 13 amino acids. Trimming took 7 bases from V and 4 from J, leaving 11 bases between them. CDR3 in amino acids: CATRRGAADTQYF. DNA for the CDR3: TGTGCCACCAGGAGGGGGGCTGCAGATACGCAGTATTTT.

The chain joins TRBV7-2 to TRBJ2-1, with a weak D call TRBD1 (6 bases). The DNA end is a closer match to TRBJ2-7, so the J assignment may be wrong. The CDR3 has 17 amino acids. CDR1 and CDR2 (germline): SGHTA, FQGNSA. CDR3: CASSSPVGGRGSDEQYF. CDR3 nucleotides: TGTGCCAGCAGCTCCCCCGTAGGGGGACGAGGGTCCGATGAGCAGTACTTC.

This clonotype was seen a handful of times. This CDR3 reads CAWNNRGMDTQYF. The CDR3 DNA is TGTGCCTGGAATAACAGGGGAATGGATACGCAGTATTTT. The chain joins TRBV30 to TRBJ2-3, with TRBD1 identical over 7 bases. CDR3 size: 13 residues. The junction had 7 bases not matched to a gene; V was cut back by 4 bases and J by 6 bases. Germline assignment: CDR1 GTSNPN and CDR2 SVGIG (reference sequence).

The gene calls are TRBV25-1 and TRBJ2-6; D perhaps matches TRBD1 (6 bases). CDR1 is MGHDK, CDR2 SYGVNS, per germline. This CDR3 comprises 14 residues. V was clipped by 7 bases and J by 2 bases, with 9 bases between them. The CDR3 spells CASTNRAGANVLTF. The CDR3 coding sequence is TGTGCCAGCACGAACAGGGCTGGGGCCAACGTCCTGACTTTC.

At least ten counts were recorded for this clonotype. A much bigger clone sits one base away, suggesting this may be a read error. The V gene is TRBV6-6, the J gene TRBJ2-7; D is ambiguous. This CDR3 comprises 15 residues. Germline V gene lookup returns CDR1 MNHNY and CDR2 SVGAGI (reference sequence). V was shortened by 2 bases and J by 7 bases, with 18 bases between the two germline ends. The CDR3 spells CASSYDQYSRNEQYF. CDR3 nucleotide sequence: TGTGCCAGCAGTTACGACCAGTATAGCAGAAATGAGCAGTACTTC.

This chain connects TRBV7-6 to TRBJ2-5; D is possibly TRBD1 (5 bases). Trimming shortened V by 5 bases and J by 4 bases, and 17 bases separated the two germline ends. The germline gives CDR1 SGHVS, CDR2 FNYEAQ. The CDR3 is 15 amino acids. The CDR3 region has the DNA TGTGCCAGCAGCGTATTTGGGTTTAGGGGAGAGACCCAGTACTTC. It encodes CASSVFGFRGETQYF.

Note on this clonotype: A read error is possible here, since a much larger clone lies one base away. V gene TRBV24-1 combines with J gene TRBJ2-3, with a possible D match to TRBD2 (5 bases). CDR1 KGHDR and CDR2 SFDVKD come from the germline V gene. CDR3 length: 18 amino acids. V lost 4 bases and J 14 bases, leaving 33 bases between the germline ends. The CDR3 loop is CATSDRKRSSRNTGELYF. In nucleotides, the CDR3 is TGTGCCACCAGTGACCGCAAGCGGAGCAGTAGGAACACCGGGGAGCTGTATTTT.

This clonotype was observed at least ten times. This rearrangement joins TRBV27 to TRBJ2-4; TRBD2 aligns across 13 bases. The CDR3 length is 16 residues. V was pared by 5 bases and J by 13 bases, with 14 bases of the junction left unmatched. The germline gives CDR1 MNHEY, CDR2 SMNVEV (reference sequence). CDR3 region: CASSLYGLAGVGEQYF. CDR3 sequence (DNA): TGTGCCAGCAGTCTATACGGACTAGCGGGAGTCGGAGAGCAGTACTTC.

A word on this clonotype: No conserved phenylalanine or tryptophan is present at the end of the CDR3, so a read error is the likely explanation. The limits of the CDR3 on the DNA are not certain, so only TCRdb's listed CDR3 is given. The chain carries TRBV28 and TRBJ2-5; the DNA was not used to check the table's D call, TRBD1. With termini counted, the CDR3 has 15 amino acids. Germline CDR1 MDHEN, CDR2 SYDVKM. The CDR3 is CASSDSWNSPLHFGA.

The chain joins TRBV11-3 to TRBJ2-2, with D perhaps TRBD2 (5 bases). The CDR3 is 13 residues long. Per the germline V gene, CDR1 is SGHNT and CDR2 is YENEEA. The V and J ends lost 5 bases and 6 bases respectively, with 10 bases between them. The CDR3 nucleotides read TGTGCCAGCAGCGTGGACTCTCCCGGGGAGCTGTTTTTT. It is translated as CASSVDSPGELFF.

A few counts support this clonotype. A read error is possible here, since a much larger clone lies one base away. The V and J genes are TRBV5-4 and TRBJ2-7; D may be TRBD1 (6 bases). This CDR3 has 14 amino acids. The germline V gene has CDR1 SGHNT and CDR2 YYREEE (reference sequence). Trimming cost V 4 bases and J 7 bases, with 18 bases left between them. Written as DNA, the CDR3 is TGTGCCAGCAGCAACCGTCCTCGGGACAATGAGCAGTACTTC. It specifies CASSNRPRDNEQYF.

The chain links TRBV11-2 to TRBJ2-5; D gene unclear. Germline V gives CDR1 SGHAT, CDR2 FQNNGV. The CDR3 spans 17 residues. V was cut by 1 base and J by 3 bases, with 18 bases left in between. CDR3 loop: CASSLVGRLREEETQYF. The CDR3 DNA follows: TGTGCCAGCAGCTTAGTGGGCAGGTTACGAGAAGAAGAGACCCAGTACTTC. Complete variable domain (other parts from reference TRBV11-2 and TRBJ2-5): EAGVAQSPRYKIIEKRQSVAFWCNPISGHATLYWYQQILGQGPKLLIQFQNNGVVDDSQLPKDRFSAERLKGVDSTLKIQPAKLEDSAVYLCASSLVGRLREEETQYFGPGTRLLVL.

This clonotype was seen ten or more times. The chain employs TRBV24-1 and TRBJ2-7; perhaps TRBD1 as D (5 bases). Germline loops: CDR1 KGHDR, CDR2 SFDVKD. The CDR3 spans 13 residues. Trimming removed 3 bases from V and 3 bases from J, with 8 bases in between. CDR3 sequence (DNA): TGTGCCACCAGTGATACGCAGGGCTACGAGCAGTACTTC. Translated: CATSDTQGYEQYF.

The rearrangement links TRBV20-1 to TRBJ2-1; tentatively, D is TRBD1 (5 bases). The CDR3 is 15 residues long. The V and J ends lost 3 bases and 0 bases respectively, with 12 bases between them. Germline V gives CDR1 DFQATT, CDR2 SNEGSKA (reference sequence). The chain's CDR3 is CSASAQDISYNEQFF. In DNA, the CDR3 is TGCAGTGCTAGTGCACAGGACATCTCCTACAATGAGCAGTTCTTC.

About this clonotype itself: Being one base from a much bigger clone, this may be a read error. This chain joins TRBV5-4 and TRBJ2-1, with D perhaps matching TRBD2 (7 bases). The DNA end lines up better with TRBJ2-7; the J call may be wrong. Germline V gene sequence: CDR1 SGHNT, CDR2 YYREEE (reference sequence). CDR3 length: 17 amino acids. The CDR3 here is CASSLFGGRGGPHEQYF. CDR3 nucleotide sequence: TGTGCCAGCAGCTTGTTTGGGGGGCGGGGAGGGCCACATGAGCAGTACTTC.

This clonotype was seen only a few times. The V call is TRBV7-3, the J call TRBJ2-6; D unresolved. This CDR3 region has 15 residues. V lost 1 base and J lost 0, with 4 bases in between. Germline CDR1 is SGHTA and CDR2 is FQGTGA. CDR3 sequence reads: CASSLMSSGANVLTF. CDR3 coding DNA: TGTGCCAGCAGCTTAATGTCCTCTGGGGCCAACGTCCTGACTTTC.

A remark on this clonotype: Relative to the germline gene, one junction end is altered; a read error may explain this. V is TRBV7-6 and J is TRBJ2-3; 14 nucleotides line up with TRBD2. Germline CDR1 is SGHVS and CDR2 is FNYEAQ. The CDR3 extends over 18 amino acids. CDR3 nucleotides: TGTGCTAGCAGCCCTGGACTAGCGGGAGGCCCGAGGGCAGATACGCAGTATTTT. Translating it yields CASSPGLAGGPRADTQYF.

This clonotype came up a few times. This chain joins TRBV7-4 and TRBJ2-7; TRBD2 matches at 12 bases. V shed 5 bases and J 0 bases; nucleotides not matched to a gene: 11. CDR1 and CDR2 (germline): SGHVT, SQSDAQ. This CDR3 comprises 18 residues. CDR3 amino acids: CASSHRLAGASPSYEQYF. The DNA of the CDR3 is TGTGCCAGCAGCCACCGACTAGCGGGGGCCTCACCCTCCTACGAGCAGTACTTC.

This clonotype showed up just a few times. The chain employs TRBV7-2 and TRBJ2-1; 13 bases line up with TRBD2. J was trimmed by 5 bases and V by 7 bases; bases with no gene match: 14. Germline V gives CDR1 SGHTA, CDR2 FQGNSA. The CDR3 extends over 18 amino acids. CDR3 nucleotide sequence: TGTGCCAGCACCATACTAGCGGGGGGGGTCGGGGGCCACAATGAGCAGTTCTTC. As protein: CASTILAGGVGGHNEQFF.

The rearrangement joins TRBV12-3 or TRBV12-4 to TRBJ2-5, with 7 bases identical to TRBD2. Matching the DNA end better, TRBJ2-7 makes the J call doubtful. The CDR3 has 16 amino acids. The CDR3 sequence: CASSLSSGTGGSEQYF. The DNA of the CDR3 is TGTGCCAGCAGTTTAAGTTCCGGGACGGGGGGTTCCGAGCAGTACTTC.

A few counts support this clonotype. This chain uses TRBV7-4 with TRBJ2-5; 7 nucleotides align to TRBD2. TRBJ2-1 matches the DNA end more closely, so the J call is doubtful. CDR3 length: 17 amino acids. The V gene's germline CDR1 is SGHVT and CDR2 SQSDAQ. The CDR3 DNA is TGTGCCAGCAGCTTAGCGCACCTAGCGGACTCCTACAATGAGCAGTTCTTC. It yields the protein CASSLAHLADSYNEQFF.

This clonotype was observed once. V usage is TRBV7-6 and J usage is TRBJ2-3; D may correspond to TRBD1 or TRBD2 (9 bases each). The V and J ends lost 4 bases and 11 bases respectively, with 25 bases between them. The germline gives CDR1 SGHVS, CDR2 FNYEAQ. The CDR3 loop spans 16 amino acids. CDR3: CASSYRGPSGTYEQYF. Written as DNA, the CDR3 is TGTGCCAGCAGCTACAGGGGGCCTAGCGGGACCTACGAGCAGTATTTT.

This clonotype was counted many times. The J gene is TRBJ2-7, the V gene TRBV10-2, with D hard to call. The CDR3 contains 14 residues. CDR1 WSHSY and CDR2 SAAADI come from the germline V gene. Trimming shortened V by 2 bases and J by 0 bases, and 8 bases separated the two germline ends. The CDR3 nucleotides are TGCGCCAGCAGTGAGAACGGTATCTCCTACGAGCAGTACTTC. This gives the protein CASSENGISYEQYF.

V usage is TRBV7-9 and J usage is TRBJ2-5; D remains unclear. CDR1 SEHNR and CDR2 FQNEAQ come from the germline V gene (reference sequence). This CDR3 comprises 15 residues. The ends were cut back, 4 bases at V and 5 bases at J, with 17 bases in the middle. CDR3 in DNA: TGTGCCAGCAGCTCCCCTGGGCGGTCCGGGGAGACCCAGTACTTC. Translated: CASSSPGRSGETQYF.

There are a few counts of this clonotype. The chain employs TRBV2 and TRBJ2-3; the match to TRBD2 covers 15 bases. Germline-derived CDR1 and CDR2 are SNHLY and FYNNEI. The CDR3 spans 16 residues. V lost 6 bases to trimming and J lost 6 bases; unmatched junction nucleotides: 7. The CDR3 region is CASRHGTSGGSDTQYF. The CDR3 DNA is TGTGCCAGCAGACACGGGACTAGCGGGGGGTCGGATACGCAGTATTTT.